These 22 T cell receptor beta chains were all obtained from the same sample, sequenced in a study of blood T cells in healthy people across ages. Next came a second PCR, run for about 7 to 11 cycles, which used a sample-barcoded 5' primer along with a J-beta primer mix. TCRdb fed the 5' RACE reads into MiXCR, producing one record per CDR3 protein. The table has under 700,000 distinct CDR3 sequences, nearly 25% seen once. These same data were also listed under a study on T cells of mothers and their children.

Sequenced input: blood. Receptors originate from a boy aged 5-17 years in good health.

As for this clonotype: At one of its ends the junction is not consistent with the germline gene, which may arise from a read error. This rearrangement joins TRBV28 to TRBJ2-7; 9 bases line up with TRBD1. The length of the CDR3 is 15 residues. Looked up from germline, CDR1 is MDHEN and CDR2 is SYDVKM. The CDR3, as DNA: TGTGCCAGCAGTTTTTCGGGACAGGGCTCCGACGAGCAGTACTTC. Protein sequence: CASSFSGQGSDEQYF. The whole variable domain, remainder taken from reference TRBV28 and TRBJ2-7, is DVKVTQSSRYLVKRTGEKVFLECVQDMDHENMFWYRQDPGLGLRLIYFSYDVKMKEKGDIPEGYSVSREKKERFSLILESASTNQTSMYLCASSFSGQGSDEQYFGPGTRLTVT.

The chain couples TRBV7-3 to TRBJ2-5; tentative D call: TRBD1 (6 bases). The J call may be incorrect, as the DNA end agrees better with TRBJ2-1. This CDR3 has 14 residues. CDR1 SGHTA and CDR2 FQGTGA come from the germline V gene. CDR3 protein: CASSVQGNSNEQFF. The CDR3 DNA is TGTGCCAGCAGCGTACAGGGCAATTCCAATGAGCAGTTCTTC.

A few counts support this clonotype. The J gene is TRBJ2-7, the V gene TRBV7-9; D may be TRBD1 or TRBD2 (5 bases each). The CDR3 is made up of 15 amino acids. Trimming stripped 0 bases from V and 6 bases from J, with 15 bases between. Germline V gene sequence: CDR1 SEHNR, CDR2 FQNEAQ (reference sequence). The CDR3 DNA follows: TGTGCCAGCAGCTTAGCGCTGGGACCTTGGGGCGAGCAGTACTTC. Protein sequence: CASSLALGPWGEQYF. Full variable domain (remainder filled in from reference TRBV7-9 and TRBJ2-7): DTGVSQNPRHKITKRGQNVTFRCDPISEHNRLYWYRQTLGQGPEFLTYFQNEAQLEKSRLLSDRFSAERPKGSFSTLEIQRTEQGDSAMYLCASSLALGPWGEQYFGPGTRLTVT.

J is TRBJ1-4 and V is TRBV7-9, with D unclear. V was shortened by 0 bases and J by 3 bases, with 8 bases between the two germline ends. CDR1 and CDR2 (germline): SEHNR, FQNEAQ (reference sequence). The CDR3 consists of 15 residues. The CDR3 is CASSLAPRSNEKLFF. Here the CDR3 DNA reads TGTGCCAGCAGCTTAGCGCCCAGGTCTAATGAAAAACTGTTTTTT.

This clonotype appeared a few times. At one boundary the junction diverges from the germline segment, which might be a read error. This sequence joins TRBV7-2 and TRBJ2-7, with 7 bases lining up with TRBD1. The CDR3 extends over 14 amino acids. Germline V CDR1 and CDR2: SGHTA, FQGNSA. CDR3 nucleotide sequence: TGTGCCAGCAGTTTAGGACAGGTTTCCTACGAGCAGTACTTC. This gives the protein CASSLGQVSYEQYF. The full variable domain, in which reference TRBV7-2 and TRBJ2-7 provide the parts outside the CDR3, is GAGVSQSPSNKVTEKGKDVELRCDPISGHTALYWYRQSLGQGLEFLIYFQGNSAPDKSGLPSDRFSAERTGGSVSTLTIQRTQQEDSAVYLCASSLGQVSYEQYFGPGTRLTVT.

This clonotype was counted between two and nine times. V gene TRBV28 combines with J gene TRBJ2-5; D gene uncertain. The CDR3 covers 18 residues. CDR1 MDHEN and CDR2 SYDVKM come from the germline V gene. V gave up 2 bases and J gave up 5 bases, with 24 bases separating them. The CDR3 DNA is TGTGCCAGCAGTTTAGCGGCCCGGCAGGCAGCCTTCGGGGAGACCCAGTACTTC. It yields the protein CASSLAARQAAFGETQYF.

This chain connects TRBV19 to TRBJ1-1, with 8 bases matching TRBD1. The CDR3 is 15 residues long. V was pared by 6 bases and J by 3 bases, with 9 bases of the junction left unmatched. Per germline, CDR1 LNHDA and CDR2 SQIVND (reference sequence). The CDR3 DNA reads as TGTGCCAGTAGATCTCCGACAGGGGCCCACACTGAAGCTTTCTTT. As protein: CASRSPTGAHTEAFF.

This clonotype was counted a single time. The rearrangement uses TRBV30 and TRBJ1-1, with D unclear. Germline-derived CDR1 and CDR2 are GTSNPN and SVGIG (reference sequence). The CDR3 contains 14 residues. V dropped 2 bases and J dropped 2 bases, with 12 bases sitting between them. The CDR3, as DNA: TGTGCCTGGAGTAGAGGTGGACCAAACACTGAAGCTTTCTTT. Translation: CAWSRGGPNTEAFF. The full variable domain, its missing parts supplied by reference TRBV30 and TRBJ1-1, is SQTIHQWPATLVQPVGSPLSLECTVEGTSNPNLYWYRQAAGRGLQLLFYSVGIGQISSEVPQNLSASRPQDRQFILSSKKLLLSDSGFYLCAWSRGGPNTEAFFGQGTRLTVV.

CDR3 nucleotides: TGTGCCAGCAGTGACGGGAGGGCGGTTAATGAGCAGTTCTTC. Amino acid sequence: CASSDGRAVNEQFF. This chain connects TRBV6-2 or TRBV6-3 to TRBJ2-1; the match to TRBD2 covers 8 bases. The V gene's germline CDR1 is MNHEY and CDR2 SVGEGT. The CDR3 consists of 14 residues. V was pared by 5 bases and J by 7 bases, with 7 bases of the junction left unmatched.

V usage is TRBV4-2 and J usage is TRBJ2-7; TRBD2 aligns across 11 bases. There are 17 residues in the CDR3. Germline CDR1 and CDR2: LGHNA and YNFKEQ. The junction had 11 bases not matched to a gene; V was cut back by 1 base and J by 6 bases. This CDR3 is CASSQAGTSGSRGEQYF. The CDR3 coding sequence is TGTGCCAGCAGCCAAGCGGGAACTAGCGGGAGTAGGGGCGAGCAGTACTTC.

This clonotype has just a few counts. The V call is TRBV28, the J call TRBJ1-1; D unclear. The germline V and J ends were trimmed by 5 bases and 1 base, with 11 bases remaining between them. In germline, CDR1 is MDHEN, CDR2 SYDVKM. This CDR3 comprises 14 residues. This CDR3 is CASSALGRNTEAFF. In DNA form, the CDR3 reads TGTGCCAGCAGTGCCCTGGGCCGGAACACTGAAGCTTTCTTT.

The chain recombines TRBV19 with TRBJ2-1; 9 nucleotides line up with TRBD2. The junction had 4 bases not matched to a gene; V was cut back by 4 bases and J by 6 bases. CDR3 length: 14 residues. CDR1 is LNHDA and CDR2 is SQIVND in the germline V gene (reference sequence). The DNA of the CDR3 is TGTGCCAGTAGTACGCGGCGGGAGGGCAATGAGCAGTTCTTC. It encodes CASSTRREGNEQFF.

The rearrangement joins TRBV6-2 or TRBV6-3 to TRBJ2-7, with D perhaps TRBD1 (6 bases). V lost 4 bases and J lost 2, with 18 bases in between. From germline, CDR1 is MNHEY and CDR2 SVGEGT. The CDR3 has 16 residues. The CDR3 nucleotides read TGTGCCAGCAGTTCGGGCTTACAGGGAACCCCCTACGAGCAGTACTTC. Encoded protein: CASSSGLQGTPYEQYF.

A few counts support this clonotype. The gene calls are TRBV4-3 and TRBJ2-5; 8 bases are a match to TRBD2. The J call is uncertain, as TRBJ2-7 better fits the DNA end. Germline values: CDR1 LGHNA, CDR2 YSLEER. The CDR3 consists of 20 residues. For the CDR3, the DNA is TGCGCCAGCAGCCAAGCTGAAACCCCAGCGGGGGCTACTAGCGGCTACGAGCAGTACTTC. It encodes CASSQAETPAGATSGYEQYF.

In its sample, this clonotype was seen a few times. The chain carries TRBV20-1 and TRBJ2-7, with a possible D match to TRBD1 (5 bases). Germline V gene data show CDR1 as DFQATT and CDR2 as SNEGSKA (reference sequence). The CDR3 runs 12 residues. V was clipped by 7 bases and J by 0 bases, with 10 bases between them. Here the CDR3 reads CSGWGPSYEQYF. The CDR3 coding sequence is TGCAGTGGTTGGGGCCCCTCCTACGAGCAGTACTTC.

This clonotype was seen only a few times. V is TRBV12-3 or TRBV12-4 and J is TRBJ2-2, with D unclear. V was cut by 7 bases and J by 3 bases, with 12 bases left in between. The CDR3 runs 14 residues. For the CDR3, the DNA is TGTGCCAGCACCCTGGAACCTTACACCGGGGAGCTGTTTTTT. Translation gives CASTLEPYTGELFF.

The chain has TRBV7-2 and TRBJ1-2, with TRBD1 matching 9 bases. V shed 10 bases, J shed 8 bases, and the junction held 20 bases outside the gene matches. This CDR3 spans 16 amino acids. In germline, CDR1 is SGHTA, CDR2 FQGNSA. The CDR3 nucleotides are TGTGCCAACATCATAACGCCGGGACAGGGAGTCGGCGGCTACACCTTC. It yields the protein CANIITPGQGVGGYTF.

The chain recombines TRBV19 with TRBJ2-1; D is uncertain. The CDR3 is made up of 14 amino acids. Germline CDR1 LNHDA, CDR2 SQIVND (reference sequence). V was pared by 3 bases and J by 5 bases, with 11 bases between. CDR3 nucleotides: TGTGCCAGTAGTATCCCTTCCCTAGACAATGAGCAGTTCTTC. Translated: CASSIPSLDNEQFF. Complete variable domain (other parts from reference TRBV19 and TRBJ2-1): DGGITQSPKYLFRKEGQNVTLSCEQNLNHDAMYWYRQDPGQGLRLIYYSQIVNDFQKGDIAEGYSVSREKKESFPLTVTSAQKNPTAFYLCASSIPSLDNEQFFGPGTRLTVL.

The V gene is TRBV6-5, the J gene TRBJ2-1; D gene unclear. The CDR3 has 11 amino acids. Germline V gene data show CDR1 as MNHEY and CDR2 as SVGAGI. Trimming left V 7 bases short and J 8 bases short, with 9 bases between. The CDR3 sequence is CASNDRDEQFF. The CDR3 coding sequence is TGTGCCAGCAACGACCGAGATGAGCAGTTCTTC.

The gene calls are TRBV27 and TRBJ2-5, with TRBD2 matching 8 bases. Germline-derived CDR1 and CDR2 are MNHEY and SMNVEV (reference sequence). The ends lost 5 bases at V and 5 bases at J; junction bases unmatched: 13. CDR3 length: 16 amino acids. CDR3 nucleotides: TGTGCCAGCAGTGCCGCCCCGGGACTAGGGGTCGAGACCCAGTACTTC. The encoded protein is CASSAAPGLGVETQYF.

The chain joins TRBV6-1 to TRBJ1-6; 7 bases fit TRBD1. Germline V lookup: CDR1 MNHNS, CDR2 SASEGT. V shed 7 bases and J 7 bases; nucleotides not matched to a gene: 28. The CDR3 contains 21 residues. The CDR3 coding sequence is TGTGCCAGCATCCGACAGGGTCGGGGACTAAGGTTGCAGGTTGCGAATTCACCCCTCCACTTT. This codes for CASIRQGRGLRLQVANSPLHF.

This clonotype was counted many times. V and J are TRBV7-9 and TRBJ2-6; D is unresolved. The V and J ends lost 3 bases and 0 bases respectively, with 6 bases between them. Germline CDR1 reads SEHNR; CDR2 reads FQNEAQ (reference sequence). The CDR3 runs to 15 residues. Written as DNA, the CDR3 is TGTGCCAGCAGCTTCCTTTCCTCTGGGGCCAACGTCCTGACTTTC. Translating gives CASSFLSSGANVLTF.